The 18 T cell receptor beta chains given below trace back to one sample, sequenced in a study of blood T cell repertoires in COVID-19. Method: immunoSEQ multiplex PCR; TCRdb's copy keeps in-frame clones and lacks some. This table holds 90,000 to 150,000 clones, approximately 70% found once. The specimen was peripheral blood. All receptors derive from a human donor with acute or convalescent COVID-19. The donor label of this sample is uncertain.

CDR3 bases: TGTGCCAGCTCACCATCTTTCCAGGGATTGTTAGAGACCCAGTACTTC. Translating gives CASSPSFQGLLETQYF. The chain carries TRBV18 and TRBJ2-5; TRBD1 might be the D (5 bases). Per the germline V gene, CDR1 is KGHSH and CDR2 is LQKENI. V was pared by 2 bases and J by 4 bases, with 17 bases between. The CDR3 has 16 amino acids.

The rearrangement links TRBV6-5 to TRBJ1-1; tentatively, D is TRBD1 (5 bases). CDR3 length: 14 amino acids. Between the trimmed V and J ends, which lost 8 bases and 4 bases, there was a span of 17 bases. Germline loops: CDR1 MNHEY, CDR2 SVGAGI. The CDR3 here is CASRPYGGVTEAFF. In DNA form, the CDR3 reads TGTGCCAGCCGACCCTACGGGGGGGTCACTGAAGCTTTCTTT.

V and J are TRBV5-6 and TRBJ2-1; 14 bases line up with TRBD2. Germline-derived CDR1 and CDR2 are SGHDT and YYEEEE. The V gene end was trimmed by 4 bases and the J gene end by 10 bases; junction bases not matched to a gene: 10. The CDR3 extends over 16 amino acids. The CDR3 sequence: CASSQLGTSGGGEQFF. The DNA for the CDR3 is TGTGCCAGCAGCCAACTCGGGACTAGCGGGGGTGGGGAGCAGTTCTTC.

The chain couples TRBV6-4 to TRBJ2-3, with unresolved D. From germline, CDR1 is MRHNA and CDR2 SNTAGT. This CDR3 has 16 residues. Trimming left V 3 bases short and J 3 bases short, with 16 bases between. The CDR3 protein is CASSEFTTSATDTQYF. CDR3 in DNA: TGTGCCAGCAGTGAATTTACGACATCCGCGACAGATACGCAGTATTTT.

This chain connects TRBV19 to TRBJ2-5; maybe TRBD2 (6 bases). CDR1 and CDR2 (germline): LNHDA, SQIVND (reference sequence). V lost 3 bases to trimming and J lost 5 bases, with 7 bases between them. The CDR3 covers 12 residues. CDR3 coding DNA: TGTGCCAGTAGTATGGAGGGTGAGACCCAGTACTTC. Translated, it gives CASSMEGETQYF.

This clone turned up a few times. The chain employs TRBV12-3 or TRBV12-4 and TRBJ2-7; 7 bases align to TRBD1. The CDR3 extends over 13 amino acids. With 7 bases clipped from V and 2 bases from J, the junction kept 5 bases outside the gene matches. The CDR3 spells CASTWDSTYEQYF. The CDR3 DNA is TGTGCCAGCACCTGGGACAGTACCTACGAGCAGTACTTC.

This chain uses TRBV5-5 with TRBJ1-6; D not certain. The germline V gene has CDR1 SGHKS and CDR2 YYEKEE (reference sequence). Trimming removed 2 bases at V and 0 bases at J, with 9 bases between. The CDR3 spans 16 residues. The CDR3 region has the DNA TGTGCCAGCAGCTTAACGGAGAGCTCCTATAATTCACCCCTCCACTTT. It is translated as CASSLTESSYNSPLHF.

The chain links TRBV11-3 to TRBJ2-2; a possible D gene is TRBD2 (6 bases). Trimming removed 5 bases from V and 5 bases from J, with 15 bases in between. The CDR3 consists of 15 residues. CDR1 is SGHNT and CDR2 is YENEEA in the germline V gene. CDR3 loop: CASSPSTGATGELFF. The CDR3 DNA reads as TGTGCCAGCAGCCCTTCGACGGGAGCGACCGGGGAGCTGTTTTTT.

V usage is TRBV21-1 and J usage is TRBJ2-1; whether TRBD2, the table's D call, matches the DNA was not checked. TRBV21-1 is marked as a pseudogene. The CDR3 is 14 amino acids. For the CDR3, the DNA is TGTGCCAGCAGCAAAGTCGTGGGCGGGAATGAGCAGTTCTTC. Translated: CASSKVVGGNEQFF.

The chain is built from TRBV28 and TRBJ1-5; TRBD1 matches at 7 bases. The CDR3 is made up of 16 amino acids. Germline V gene data show CDR1 as MDHEN and CDR2 as SYDVKM. V was pared by 4 bases and J by 1 base, with 7 bases of the junction left unmatched. CDR3 residues: CASSSRGQISNQPQHF. Here the CDR3 DNA reads TGTGCCAGCAGTTCCCGGGGACAGATCAGCAATCAGCCCCAGCATTTT.

Only one count was recorded for this clone. The CDR3 spells CASSLPGVSTGELFF. The DNA for the CDR3 is TGCGCCAGCAGCTTGCCGGGGGTCAGCACCGGGGAGCTGTTTTTT. The chain employs TRBV5-1 and TRBJ2-2, with D perhaps matching TRBD2 (6 bases). Germline V gives CDR1 SGHRS, CDR2 YFSETQ. V was shortened by 1 base and J by 4 bases, with 11 bases between the two germline ends. CDR3 length: 15 residues. Complete variable domain (other parts from reference TRBV5-1 and TRBJ2-2): KAGVTQTPRYLIKTRGQQVTLSCSPISGHRSVSWYQQTPGQGLQFLFEYFSETQRNKGNFPGRFSGRQFSNSRSEMNVSTLELGDSALYLCASSLPGVSTGELFFGEGSRLTVL.

The chain employs TRBV6-6 and TRBJ1-4; TRBD1 is a possible D gene (5 bases). The V gene's germline CDR1 is MNHNY and CDR2 SVGAGI (reference sequence). The V gene lost 2 bases and the J gene lost 4 bases, with 11 bases spanning the gap. This CDR3 contains 15 residues. This CDR3 is CASSYGGTGNEKLFF. In DNA, the CDR3 is TGTGCCAGCAGTTACGGAGGGACGGGTAATGAAAAACTGTTTTTT.

The V gene is TRBV18, the J gene TRBJ1-1, with D possibly being TRBD1 (6 bases). Looked up from germline, CDR1 is KGHSH and CDR2 is LQKENI. The CDR3 sequence is 15 residues long. The germline V and J ends were trimmed by 3 bases and 4 bases, with 15 bases remaining between them. The chain's CDR3 is CASSPRTEGGTEAFF. DNA for the CDR3: TGTGCCAGCTCACCCCGGACAGAAGGTGGCACTGAAGCTTTCTTT.

V usage is TRBV5-1 and J usage is TRBJ1-1, with 7 bases identical to TRBD1. This CDR3 spans 14 amino acids. Per the germline V gene, CDR1 is SGHRS and CDR2 is YFSETQ. V lost 6 bases, J lost 4 bases, and 9 bases stayed unmatched. The CDR3 coding sequence is TGCGCCAGCACCCTACAGGGGACGGGCACTGAAGCTTTCTTT. Translating gives CASTLQGTGTEAFF.

The rearrangement links TRBV5-1 to TRBJ1-5, with 7 bases matching TRBD1. This CDR3 comprises 15 residues. The germline V gene encodes CDR1 SGHRS and CDR2 YFSETQ. The V gene end was trimmed by 1 base and the J gene end by 2 bases; junction bases not matched to a gene: 3. The CDR3 loop is CASSLTTGRNQPQHF. The CDR3 nucleotides are TGCGCCAGCAGCTTGACGACAGGGCGCAATCAGCCCCAGCATTTT.

The chain carries TRBV27 and TRBJ1-4; D not resolved. Germline V gene lookup returns CDR1 MNHEY and CDR2 SMNVEV (reference sequence). The CDR3 runs to 12 residues. The V end lost 4 bases, the J end lost 5 bases, and 5 bases lay between the germline ends. The CDR3 spells CASSSTNEKLFF. The CDR3 DNA sequence: TGTGCCAGCAGTTCGACAAATGAAAAACTGTTTTTT. The full variable domain, in which reference TRBV27 and TRBJ1-4 provide the parts outside the CDR3, is EAQVTQNPRYLITVTGKKLTVTCSQNMNHEYMSWYRQDPGLGLRQIYYSMNVEVTDKGDVPEGYKVSRKEKRNFPLILESPSPNQTSLYFCASSSTNEKLFFGSGTQLSVL.

This clone was seen a few times. This chain joins TRBV6-5 and TRBJ2-7; 8 nucleotides agree with TRBD2. The CDR3 has 13 amino acids. The germline V gene has CDR1 MNHEY and CDR2 SVGAGI. J gave up 4 bases and V 2 bases, and 1 base lay outside the gene matches. CDR3 residues: CASSYRGGYEQYV. CDR3 bases: TGTGCCAGCAGTTACCGGGGGGGGTACGAGCAGTACGTC.

The gene calls are TRBV29-1 and TRBJ2-3; 9 bases match TRBD2. The length of the CDR3 is 17 residues. With 0 bases clipped from V and 4 bases from J, the junction kept 11 bases outside the gene matches. Germline-derived CDR1 and CDR2 are SQVTM and ANQGSEA. The CDR3 spells CSVEERGGWSGADTQYF. The DNA of the CDR3 is TGCAGCGTTGAAGAGCGGGGGGGCTGGAGTGGAGCAGATACGCAGTATTTT.